A selection of T cell receptor beta chains follows, all from one sample in a study of blood T cell repertoires in COVID-19. Using immunoSEQ multiplex PCR, the repertoire was profiled, and TCRdb retains in-frame clones only, with some absent. The sample includes about 240,000 clones, 86% of them seen just once. The sample consisted of PBMCs or T cells enriched from blood (not recorded which). The receptors here all came from a woman in her thirties or forties with acute COVID-19. Both conserved end residues are part of each CDR3. A D gene is named only where the DNA matches it firmly. A clone size is listed for some rows: how often the clone was seen (once, few, many), or a class if it is expanded.

TRBV5-4	-	TRBJ1-2	TRBD1	TGTGCCAGCAGCGGGGGGGCACCGGGACAGGAAACGAACTATGGCTACACCTTC	CASSGGAPGQETNYGYTF
TRBV7-3	-	TRBJ2-4	TRBD2	TGTGCCAGCAGGAATAGCGGGAGCGGGGAGAACATTCAGTACTTC	CASRNSGSGENIQYF
TRBV6-1	-	TRBJ1-2	-	TGTGCCAGCAGTGAAATACTACAGGATAAAAACTATGGCTACACCTTC	CASSEILQDKNYGYTF
TRBV2	once	TRBJ1-2	-	TGTGCCAGCAGTGGAACTGCGGCTAACTATGGCTACACCTTC	CASSGTAANYGYTF
TRBV2	-	TRBJ2-5	TRBD1	TGTGCCAGCAGTGATAGGGACAGGGTAGAGACCCAGTACTTC	CASSDRDRVETQYF
TRBV10-3	-	TRBJ2-3	-	TGTGCCATCAGACCGAGTCGGGAGAGTACAGATACGCAGTATTTT	CAIRPSRESTDTQYF
TRBV9	-	TRBJ2-2	-	TGTGCCAGCAGCGTAACGGGTAGCGGGGAGCTGTTTTTT	CASSVTGSGELFF
TRBV2	once	TRBJ2-3	TRBD2	TGTGCCAGCAGGCCGACTAGCGGGAGTATGTCTAGCACAGATACGCAGTATTTT	CASRPTSGSMSSTDTQYF
TRBV5-4	-	TRBJ2-7	TRBD2	TGTGCCAGCAGCTTGGCCTTAGGACTAGAAACCCACGAGCAGTACTTC	CASSLALGLETHEQYF
TRBV11-2	-	TRBJ2-7	TRBD2	TGTGCCAGCAGCCCAGGGACTAGCGGGAGTTGGTACGAGCAGTACTTC	CASSPGTSGSWYEQYF
TRBV5-1	-	TRBJ2-3	TRBD2	TGCGCCAGCAGCCCAAGCGGGAGGGGGTCGCGCACAGATACGCAGTATTTT	CASSPSGRGSRTDTQYF